This T cell receptor (beta chain) was identified during a study of regulatory T cells in long-lasting Graves disease. Study-level findings and limits: The analysis examined peripheral blood only and excluded thyroid tissue. TRBV28, TRBJ1-2 and TRBJ2-5 were favored in persistent disease. New patients shared fewer public clonotypes (roughly 1,000) than persistent patients did (roughly 2,500).

The CDR3 is 13 residues long. Per germline, CDR1 MDHEN and CDR2 SYDVKM. Combining iRepertoire HTBI primers with Arm-PCR of CDR3 regions, the authors built TCR beta libraries. TCRdb re-analysed the multiplex PCR reads in MiXCR, keeping a single row per CDR3 protein. This table holds roughly 300,000 distinct CDR3 sequences, 22% found once. As for time point: persistent/refractory GD, antithyroid drugs over 5 years with positive TRAb. There was RNA extracted from PBMCs, and the TCR library was made from it. Criteria from the American Thyroid Association guidelines were applied to diagnose Graves' disease. In this sample, this clonotype turned up many times. Its antigen is not known.

The source was peripheral blood mononuclear cells (PBMCs), collected when the disease was refractory, from a patient treated with antithyroid drugs. The V call is TRBV28, the J call TRBJ2-5, with 8 nucleotides matching TRBD2. The DNA end favors TRBJ2-7, so the J call may be wrong. This clonotype was sampled from a female donor with Graves disease. This CDR3 is CASSRTSPYEQYF. The CDR3 nucleotides are TGTGCCAGCAGTCGGACTAGCCCCTACGAGCAGTACTTC.